The clone carrying this TCR beta chain was found many times. Its antigen remains unidentified. One entry per CDR3 protein, called by TCRdb with MiXCR from the PCR reads. The sample yields under 650,000 distinct CDR3 sequences, just under 20% seen once. These data come from a study of molecular identifiers for immune sequencing clone quantification. Notes on the study in general: Spiked-in Jurkat TCR RNA corresponding to one cell was reported as detectable against approximately 1 million naive cells.

V shed 5 bases and J 4 bases; nucleotides not matched to a gene: 10. The CDR3 contains 15 residues. Germline V gene data show CDR1 as SEHNR and CDR2 as FQNEAQ (reference sequence). This sequence originates from a human donor in good health. Some libraries in this study had Jurkat cell RNA spiked in. Sequencing used naive CD8+ T cells from blood, with Jurkat cell RNA spiked in. Subset indicated: FACS-sorted CD8+CD4-CCR7+CD45RA+ naive T cells. The chain has TRBV7-9 and TRBJ2-5; 7 nucleotides line up with TRBD1. This CDR3 reads CASSMRQGRRETQYF. The DNA for the CDR3 is TGTGCCAGCAGCATGCGACAGGGAAGGCGAGAGACCCAGTACTTC. Drawing the rest from reference TRBV7-9 and TRBJ2-5, the complete variable domain is DTGVSQNPRHKITKRGQNVTFRCDPISEHNRLYWYRQTLGQGPEFLTYFQNEAQLEKSRLLSDRFSAERPKGSFSTLEIQRTEQGDSAMYLCASSMRQGRRETQYFGPGTRLLVL.